This TCR beta chain is from a study of cytotoxic CD8 clonotypes in ibrutinib-treated CLL. The V gene end was trimmed by 6 bases and the J gene end by 0 bases; junction bases not matched to a gene: 5. The CDR3 sequence is 15 residues long. CDR1 and CDR2 from the germline V gene are SGHVS and FQNEAQ. Data came from immunoSEQ multiplex PCR; TCRdb stores just in-frame clones and leaves some out. The sample shows roughly 220,000 clones, 60% to 80% of them seen only once. The rearrangement joins TRBV7-8 to TRBJ2-3; the match to TRBD1 covers 8 bases. The clonotype comes from a human donor with chronic lymphocytic leukemia. The specimen was PBMCs, collected after 12 months of ibrutinib treatment. The CDR3 region is CASRLQGASTDTQYF. The CDR3 DNA follows: TGTGCCAGCAGACTCCAGGGGGCTAGCACAGATACGCAGTATTTT.